This TCR beta chain derives from a study of blood T cell repertoires in COVID-19. Study as a whole: Samples came from the United States, Italy and Spain, spanning acute and convalescent COVID-19.

The CDR3 covers 16 residues. CDR1 SSHAT and CDR2 FNYEAQ come from the germline V gene (reference sequence). For this clone: A junction end diverges from the germline sequence, so it may reflect a read error.

TCRdb keeps only in-frame clones here, not all; method: immunoSEQ multiplex PCR. The sample lists under 60,000 clones; roughly 87% were seen once. V and J are TRBV7-7 and TRBJ2-3; 12 positions match TRBD1. The source material was peripheral blood. The source of this sequence is a man aged 55 to 69 with acute or convalescent COVID-19. The CDR3 loop reads CASSRGTGGASDTQYF. DNA of the CDR3: TGTGCTAGCAGCCGTGGGACAGGGGGCGCATCAGATACGCAGTATTTT.